The 18 T cell receptor beta chains listed next were all sequenced from one sample in a study of T cell repertoires in cytomegalovirus infection. The antigens of these receptors remain unknown. Each CDR3 protein gets one entry after TCRdb re-called the reads with MiXCR. The table lists 700,000 to 900,000 distinct CDR3 sequences, 25% to 30% of them singletons. The specimen comprised cultured CD8+ T cells from PBMCs, sampled from culture after CMV antigen stimulation. These receptors all come from a human donor in good health (CMV status not recorded). Some clones in this sample may be carry-over from other donors' samples.

In its sample, this clonotype was seen a few times. The chain employs TRBV13 and TRBJ2-1, with 10 bases that match TRBD2. The J segment lost 5 bases and the V segment lost 5 bases, leaving 6 bases of the junction unmatched. Germline V gene data show CDR1 as PRHDT and CDR2 as FYEKMQ (reference sequence). The CDR3 spans 15 residues. The CDR3 DNA reads as TGTGCCAGCAGCGCCCTAGCGGGGGTGAACAATGAGCAGTTCTTC. Protein product: CASSALAGVNNEQFF.

This clonotype came up a few times. The rearrangement joins TRBV19 to TRBJ1-5, with D unclear. CDR3 length: 15 residues. From germline, CDR1 is LNHDA and CDR2 SQIVND (reference sequence). V dropped 2 bases and J dropped 2 bases, with 10 bases sitting between them. The CDR3 sequence is CASSISGVGNQPQHF. CDR3 bases: TGTGCCAGTAGTATATCGGGAGTAGGCAATCAGCCCCAGCATTTT.

The table lists this clonotype with many counts. J is TRBJ2-1 and V is TRBV7-2, with a tentative D call TRBD2 (7 bases). In germline, CDR1 is SGHTA, CDR2 FQGNSA. The ends were cut back, 1 base at V and 5 bases at J, with 15 bases in the middle. This CDR3 spans 16 amino acids. In nucleotides, the CDR3 is TGTGCCAGCAGCTTAGGTCGACGGGGGGCAAACAATGAGCAGTTCTTC. Amino acids: CASSLGRRGANNEQFF.

This clonotype was detected ten times or more. This rearrangement joins TRBV7-9 to TRBJ2-7; 8 bases line up with TRBD1. With 4 bases clipped from V and 3 bases from J, the junction kept 8 bases outside the gene matches. The CDR3 contains 15 residues. Germline V gene lookup returns CDR1 SEHNR and CDR2 FQNEAQ (reference sequence). The CDR3 bases are TGTGCCAGCAGCTCAAAGGGGGACAGGTTCTACGAGCAGTACTTC. Its protein is CASSSKGDRFYEQYF.

V and J are TRBV9 and TRBJ2-2; D may be TRBD2 (5 bases). Per the germline V gene, CDR1 is SGDLS and CDR2 is YYNGEE. The CDR3 totals 18 residues. V was trimmed by 0 bases and J by 0 bases, leaving 15 bases between them. DNA for the CDR3: TGTGCCAGCAGCGTAGTCCTTACTAGACCTTCGAACACCGGGGAGCTGTTTTTT. Translation gives CASSVVLTRPSNTGELFF. Complete variable domain (other parts from reference TRBV9 and TRBJ2-2): DSGVTQTPKHLITATGQRVTLRCSPRSGDLSVYWYQQSLDQGLQFLIQYYNGEERAKGNILERFSAQQFPDLHSELNLSSLELGDSALYFCASSVVLTRPSNTGELFFGEGSRLTVL.

The J gene is TRBJ2-1, the V gene TRBV9; D is perhaps TRBD1 (6 bases). V gave up 2 bases and J gave up 7 bases, with 13 bases separating them. The CDR3 loop spans 14 amino acids. CDR1 is SGDLS and CDR2 is YYNGEE in the germline V gene. The DNA of the CDR3 is TGTGCCAGCAGCGTCAAAGGACAGCCGAATGAGCAGTTCTTC. It yields the protein CASSVKGQPNEQFF.

The gene calls are TRBV27 and TRBJ1-5; D is undetermined. This CDR3 comprises 15 residues. CDR1 is MNHEY and CDR2 is SMNVEV in the germline V gene (reference sequence). Between the trimmed V and J ends, which lost 6 bases and 0 bases, there was a span of 12 bases. CDR3 sequence: CASSPASYSNQPQHF. Written as DNA, the CDR3 is TGTGCCAGCAGCCCGGCATCCTATAGCAATCAGCCCCAGCATTTT.

The chain recombines TRBV28 with TRBJ1-1; no reliable D call. CDR3 size: 16 residues. Trimming removed 5 bases from V and 1 base from J, with 17 bases in between. Germline CDR1 reads MDHEN; CDR2 reads SYDVKM. The CDR3 bases are TGTGCCAGCAGTCCACCCGCCGGTGGCCAGAACACTGAAGCTTTCTTT. Translation gives CASSPPAGGQNTEAFF. Together with reference TRBV28 and TRBJ1-1, the CDR3 gives the full variable domain: DVKVTQSSRYLVKRTGEKVFLECVQDMDHENMFWYRQDPGLGLRLIYFSYDVKMKEKGDIPEGYSVSREKKERFSLILESASTNQTSMYLCASSPPAGGQNTEAFFGQGTRLTVV.

The chain joins TRBV7-9 to TRBJ2-1; 16 nucleotides align to TRBD2. CDR3 length: 19 residues. Trimming at V came to 7 bases and at J to 7 bases, leaving 16 bases not matched to a gene. CDR1 SEHNR and CDR2 FQNEAQ come from the germline V gene (reference sequence). The CDR3 here is CASIPRGTSGGALRNEQFF. The DNA for the CDR3 is TGTGCCAGCATCCCTAGGGGGACTAGCGGGGGGGCCCTCAGAAATGAGCAGTTCTTC.

This CDR3 reads CAISEETGGDGYTF. CDR3 nucleotides: TGTGCCATCAGTGAGGAGACAGGGGGCGATGGCTACACCTTC. The rearrangement joins TRBV10-3 to TRBJ1-2; 10 bases are shared with TRBD1. V lost 2 bases, J lost 6 bases, and 3 bases stayed unmatched. CDR1 is ENHRY and CDR2 is SYGVKD in the germline V gene. This CDR3 region has 14 residues.

DNA for the CDR3: TGTGCCAGCAGTTACACTAATTGGGCGAACACTGAAGCTTTCTTT. The encoded protein is CASSYTNWANTEAFF. The chain combines TRBV6-5 with TRBJ1-1; D remains ambiguous. This CDR3 is built from 15 residues. Trimming left V 2 bases short and J 1 base short, with 11 bases between. The germline V gene encodes CDR1 MNHEY and CDR2 SVGAGI.

As regards this clonotype: This may come from a read error, since a much larger clone is one base off. The CDR3 region is CASSLVGFDNQLQHF. The CDR3 nucleotides read TGTGCCAGCAGCTTAGTGGGGTTTGACAATCAGCTCCAGCATTTT. V is TRBV7-2 and J is TRBJ1-5; D uncertain. This CDR3 has 15 residues. The germline gives CDR1 SGHTA, CDR2 FQGNSA.

This clonotype was found a few times. The CDR3, as DNA: TGTGCCACCGGCGGGAACACAGATACGCAGTATTTT. As protein: CATGGNTDTQYF. The rearrangement joins TRBV15 to TRBJ2-3; D might be TRBD2 (6 bases). This CDR3 comprises 12 residues. V gave up 8 bases and J gave up 2 bases, with 8 bases separating them. Germline assignment: CDR1 LNHNV and CDR2 YYDKDF (reference sequence).

The chain links TRBV4-3 to TRBJ2-4; possibly TRBD1 for D (7 bases). Trimming cost V 1 base and J 2 bases, with 15 bases left between them. This CDR3 comprises 17 residues. From germline, CDR1 is LGHNA and CDR2 YSLEER. Written as DNA, the CDR3 is TGCGCCAGCAGCCAAGTTGGAGGGGGCGAACCCAAAAACATTCAGTACTTC. Translated, it gives CASSQVGGGEPKNIQYF.

The chain recombines TRBV5-6 with TRBJ1-5, with 7 bases aligning to TRBD1. The CDR3 runs to 14 residues. V dropped 2 bases and J dropped 7; count of bases not matched to a gene: 6. The germline V gene has CDR1 SGHDT and CDR2 YYEEEE. This CDR3 is CASSFQGVGQPQHF. The CDR3, as DNA: TGTGCCAGCAGCTTTCAGGGGGTCGGGCAGCCCCAGCATTTT.

The chain links TRBV4-2 to TRBJ1-5; no clear D gene. V was shortened by 0 bases and J by 2 bases, with 8 bases between the two germline ends. The CDR3 spans 15 residues. CDR1 and CDR2 from the germline V gene are LGHNA and YNFKEQ. In DNA, the CDR3 is TGTGCCAGCAGCCAAGATCTTTCGCGCAATCAGCCCCAGCATTTT. Translated, it gives CASSQDLSRNQPQHF.

In its sample, this clonotype was seen a few times. The V and J genes are TRBV3-1 and TRBJ2-5, with TRBD2 matching 9 bases. With 0 bases clipped from V and 5 bases from J, the junction kept 4 bases outside the gene matches. This CDR3 is built from 15 residues. The germline CDR1 and CDR2 sequences are LGHDT and YNNKEL (reference sequence). The DNA for the CDR3 is TGTGCCAGCAGCCAAGATCTACTAGCGGGCGAGACCCAGTACTTC. It yields the protein CASSQDLLAGETQYF.

The CDR3 nucleotides read TGCGCCAGCAGCCAAAGCGTCCCGGGACAGGGAACCACCGGGGAGCTGTTTTTT. As protein: CASSQSVPGQGTTGELFF. The V gene is TRBV4-1, the J gene TRBJ2-2; 9 nucleotides match TRBD1. V shed 2 bases, J shed 4 bases, and the junction held 11 bases outside the gene matches. The germline gives CDR1 MGHRA, CDR2 YSYEKL. The CDR3 spans 18 residues.